This T cell receptor (beta chain) was observed in a study of T cell responses to AZD1222 COVID-19 vaccine. V was shortened by 4 bases and J by 1 base, with 13 bases between the two germline ends. The CDR3 totals 15 residues. Germline CDR1 reads LGHDT; CDR2 reads YNNKEL (reference sequence). Produced via immunoSEQ multiplex PCR; TCRdb's table is partial and in-frame only. The sample contains about 140,000 clones, 88% of which appear only once. This chain links TRBV3-1 (or the pseudogene TRBV3-2) with TRBJ1-1; possibly TRBD1 for D (6 bases). This TCR was sampled from an adult who received the MenACWY meningococcal vaccine as a control. Sequenced here: peripheral blood, sampled 28 days after the second dose of the MenACWY control vaccine. Here the CDR3 DNA reads TGTGCCAGCAGCCGCTTTGGGGGCGGGAACACTGAAGCTTTCTTT. Translated: CASSRFGGGNTEAFF.